This TCR beta chain was documented in a study of shared clonotypes between healthy human individuals (dated by TCRdb to 2019 to 2021). A note on the overall study: A couple of women and a few men aged 18 to 49 years were included in the cohort. For each donor, CD4 naive and CD4 memory were each run on three plates, CD8 naive on two plates, and CD8 memory on one plate. To estimate repertoire size and how much clonotype sharing occurs between individuals, the study deeply sequenced the blood TCR repertoires of several healthy adults. To increase sequencing depth and limit assay-specific biases, TCR repertoire library preparation and sequencing were carried out by different laboratories using diverse techniques. Per donor, leukapheresis produced somewhere between about 0.94 and 9.5 billion PBMCs.

The CDR3 has 15 amino acids, counting the end cysteine and phenylalanine. The entry retains the CDR3 DNA only, 45 bases that are in frame from base 1. V drops 4 bases and J drops 0 bases, leaving 12 bases in between. The germline V gene provides CDR1 SNHLY and CDR2 FYNNEI. On this clone itself: Its recognized antigen is unknown. Nothing much larger sits one base from this clone, and base qualities are not available.

Study-level results and caveats: Sampling was restricted to blood, and TCR repertoires in tissue are likely to differ from TCR repertoires in blood. When several donors were compared, the shared fraction of clonotypes was about 5% for naive CD4, 3.5% to 4% for naive CD8, more than 2% for memory CD4, and under 0.5% for memory CD8. Larger estimated clonotype richness was generally found for naive subsets than for memory subsets. Pairwise subsampling led to the expectation that sequencing depth would affect the degree of clonotype sharing among donors. Because the study included only a small number of donors, the genetic and exposure-history diversity represented was limited. Even with the large sequencing depth, rarefaction of the sorted-subset datasets indicated that sequencing was incomplete. Clonotypes shared by all four sorted-subset donors showed higher generation probabilities than non-shared clonotypes.

TCR CDR3 regions were amplified from genomic DNA by multiplex PCR using the deep immunoSEQ assay. Genomic DNA extracted from each cell subset was distributed evenly over all wells of several immunoSEQ 96-well plates, and each plate served as one replicate. Each replicate PCR for sorted subsets received about 0.2 ug genomic DNA, equal to tens of thousands of T cell genomes. Purified libraries were measured with a Qubit 3.0 fluorometer, size-checked on a Bioanalyzer 2100, and measured again with the KAPA Library Quantification kit. A separate single-read 150-cycle Illumina NextSeq 550 flow cell was used to sequence each immunoSEQ 96-well plate. For the original study's pipeline: Because the immunoSEQ output held only junctional sequences and lacked quality scores, the filtering could not match the filtering applied to full-length reads. Sequences were annotated with PyIR, a Python wrapper for IgBLAST v1.9, using IMGT germline references to assign V/J genes and CDR3. Any read was removed if the V/J assignment was weak (E-value above 1e-6), the CDR3 was missing, or the read contained stop codons, out-of-frame junctions, or ambiguous translated residues. A V3J clonotype was defined by an identical inferred V gene, J gene, and CDR3 amino acid sequence. Percentage overlap between repertoires was calculated by dividing the number of shared unique clonotypes by the size of the smaller repertoire. RTK rarefaction, the Chao1 estimator, and Recon v2.1 estimates of unobserved clonotypes were used to assess repertoire richness. Generation probabilities for all TCRbeta clonotypes obtained by the gDNA method from a handful of donors were computed using OLGA. The source is immuneACCESS, and TCRdb retained only in-frame sequences with V and J called. Part of the clones is not carried over; for the studies checked, unresolved V genes explain less than half of this, and the remainder is unexplained. V and J calls plus clone size are reproduced from that table; the DNA served to infer D and trimming. The sample yields 2,500,000 or so clones; around 93% were counted once. Approximately 0.4% of the sample goes to the ten largest clones.

The donors were healthy, HIV-negative adults who had no recently reported acute infections or vaccinations. Only Caucasian adults living in Nashville, Tennessee, USA were represented among the donors. Magnetic negative selection was used to enrich CD4+ T cells, after which naive cells were positively selected on CD45RA and the negative fraction became the memory subset. Blood was obtained by leukapheresis, after which PBMCs were separated by Ficoll-Histopaque density gradient centrifugation and cryopreserved in liquid nitrogen vapor phase. Analytical flow cytometry was used to check the purity and quantity of each magnetically sorted T cell population. Each sorted fraction had its genomic DNA isolated and then quantified by UV absorbance on a Nanodrop 2000c.

Source material: naive CD4+ T cells from PBMCs. The label giving this sample's cell subset or site can be read as: CD45RA+ positively selected. The origin of this receptor is a man between 18 and 35 years old in good health. Some clones in this sample may be carry-over from other donors' samples. The receptor chain draws on TRBV2 and TRBJ1-2; the best D guess is TRBD1, with 6 bases matching. The CDR3 protein: CASSVPTGSNYGYTF. The sequenced DNA is TGTGCCAGCAGTGTTCCGACAGGTTCTAACTATGGCTACACCTTC. This CDR3, with the reference TRBV2 and TRBJ1-2 proteins standing in past its ends, gives the full variable domain EPEVTQTPSHQVTQMGQEVILRCVPISNHLYFYWYRQILGQKVEFLVSFYNNEISEKSEIFDDQFSVERPDGSNFTLKIRSTKLEDSAMYFCASSVPTGSNYGYTFGSGTRLTVV.